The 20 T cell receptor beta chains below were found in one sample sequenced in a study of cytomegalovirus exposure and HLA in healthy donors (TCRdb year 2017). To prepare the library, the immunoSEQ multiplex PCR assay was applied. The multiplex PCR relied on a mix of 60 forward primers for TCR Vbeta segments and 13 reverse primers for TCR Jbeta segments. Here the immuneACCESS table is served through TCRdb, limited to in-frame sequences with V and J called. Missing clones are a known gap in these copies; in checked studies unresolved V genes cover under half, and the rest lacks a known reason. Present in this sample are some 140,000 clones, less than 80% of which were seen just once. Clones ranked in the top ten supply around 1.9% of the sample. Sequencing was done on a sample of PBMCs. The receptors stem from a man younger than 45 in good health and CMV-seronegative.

The CDR3 DNA reads as TGCGCCAGCAGCGACGGGGGAGGGTCGCCTGAAGCTTTCTTT. Residues: CASSDGGGSPEAFF. The rearrangement links TRBV5-1 to TRBJ1-1, with D perhaps TRBD1 (5 bases). CDR1 is SGHRS, CDR2 YFSETQ, per germline. This CDR3 region has 14 residues. The germline V and J ends were trimmed by 4 bases and 6 bases, with 16 bases remaining between them.

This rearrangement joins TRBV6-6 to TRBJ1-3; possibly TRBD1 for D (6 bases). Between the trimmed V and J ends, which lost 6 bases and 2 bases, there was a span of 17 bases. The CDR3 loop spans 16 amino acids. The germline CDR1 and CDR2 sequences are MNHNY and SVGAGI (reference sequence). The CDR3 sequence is CASSGRTDPPGNTIYF. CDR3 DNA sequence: TGTGCCAGCAGCGGGAGGACAGACCCCCCTGGAAACACCATATATTTT.

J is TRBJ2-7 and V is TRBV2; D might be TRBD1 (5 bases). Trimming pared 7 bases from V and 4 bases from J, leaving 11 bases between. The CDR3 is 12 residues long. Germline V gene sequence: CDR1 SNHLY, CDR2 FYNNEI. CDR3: CASTREGYEQYF. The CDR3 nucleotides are TGTGCCAGCACCAGGGAAGGATACGAGCAGTACTTC.

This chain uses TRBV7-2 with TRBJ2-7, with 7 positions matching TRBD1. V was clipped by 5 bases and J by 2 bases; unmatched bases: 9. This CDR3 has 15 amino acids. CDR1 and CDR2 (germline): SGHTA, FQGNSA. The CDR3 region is CASSPQEGGTYEQYF. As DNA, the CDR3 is TGTGCCAGCAGCCCCCAAGAAGGGGGCACCTACGAGCAGTACTTC.

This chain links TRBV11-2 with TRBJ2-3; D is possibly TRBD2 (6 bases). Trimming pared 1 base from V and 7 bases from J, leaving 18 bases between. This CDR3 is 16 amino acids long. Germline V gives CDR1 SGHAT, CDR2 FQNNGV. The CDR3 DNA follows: TGTGCCAGCAGCTTAGCGCTAGCGAGTGATACGAATACGCAGTATTTT. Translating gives CASSLALASDTNTQYF. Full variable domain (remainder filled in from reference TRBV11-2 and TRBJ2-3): EAGVAQSPRYKIIEKRQSVAFWCNPISGHATLYWYQQILGQGPKLLIQFQNNGVVDDSQLPKDRFSAERLKGVDSTLKIQPAKLEDSAVYLCASSLALASDTNTQYFGPGTRLTVL.

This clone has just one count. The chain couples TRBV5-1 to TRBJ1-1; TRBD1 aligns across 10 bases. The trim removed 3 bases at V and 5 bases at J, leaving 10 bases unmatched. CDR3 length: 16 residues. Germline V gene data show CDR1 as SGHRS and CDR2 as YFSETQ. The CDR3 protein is CASSSTGGAGGTEAFF. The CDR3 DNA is TGCGCCAGCAGCTCGACAGGGGGCGCAGGGGGGACTGAAGCTTTCTTT.

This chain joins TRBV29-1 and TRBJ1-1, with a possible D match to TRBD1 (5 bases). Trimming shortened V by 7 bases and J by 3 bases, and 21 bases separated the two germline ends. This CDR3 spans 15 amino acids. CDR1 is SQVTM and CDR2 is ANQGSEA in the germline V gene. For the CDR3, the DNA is TGCAGCGCCCGGGGGTTTGAAGGGCTTGACACTGAAGCTTTCTTT. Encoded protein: CSARGFEGLDTEAFF.

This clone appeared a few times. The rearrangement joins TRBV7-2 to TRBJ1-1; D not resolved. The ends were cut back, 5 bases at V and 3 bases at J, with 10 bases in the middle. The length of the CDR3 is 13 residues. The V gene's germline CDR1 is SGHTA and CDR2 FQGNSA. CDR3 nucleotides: TGTGCCAGCAGCCTCAACACCCACACTGAAGCTTTCTTT. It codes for CASSLNTHTEAFF.

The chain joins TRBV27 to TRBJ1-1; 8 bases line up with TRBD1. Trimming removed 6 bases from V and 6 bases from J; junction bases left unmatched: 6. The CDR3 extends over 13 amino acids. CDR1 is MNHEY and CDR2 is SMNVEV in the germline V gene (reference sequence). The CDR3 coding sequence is TGTGCCAGCAGCACGACAGGGGTTCCTGAAGCTTTCTTT. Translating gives CASSTTGVPEAFF.

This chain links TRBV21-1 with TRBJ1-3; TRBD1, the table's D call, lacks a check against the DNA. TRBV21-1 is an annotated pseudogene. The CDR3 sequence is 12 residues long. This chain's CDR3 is CASSEQGDTIYF. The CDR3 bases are TGTGCCAGCAGCGAACAGGGGGACACCATATATTTT.

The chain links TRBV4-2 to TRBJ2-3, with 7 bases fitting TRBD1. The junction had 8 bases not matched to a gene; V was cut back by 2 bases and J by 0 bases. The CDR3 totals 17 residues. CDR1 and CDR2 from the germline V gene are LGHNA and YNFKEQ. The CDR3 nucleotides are TGTGCCAGCAGCCAACAAGACAGGGACCCTAGCACAGATACGCAGTATTTT. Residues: CASSQQDRDPSTDTQYF.

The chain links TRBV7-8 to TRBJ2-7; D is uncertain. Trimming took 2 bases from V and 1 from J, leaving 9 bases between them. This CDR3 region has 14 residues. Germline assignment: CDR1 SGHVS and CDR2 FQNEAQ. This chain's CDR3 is CASSLTDGSYEQYF. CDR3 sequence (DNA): TGTGCCAGCAGCTTAACAGACGGATCCTACGAGCAGTACTTC.

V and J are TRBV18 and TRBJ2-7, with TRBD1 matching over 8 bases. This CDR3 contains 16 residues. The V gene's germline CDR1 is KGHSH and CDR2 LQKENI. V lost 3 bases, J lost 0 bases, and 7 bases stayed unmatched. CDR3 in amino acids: CASSPERTGISYEQYF. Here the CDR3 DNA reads TGTGCCAGCTCACCGGAGAGGACAGGGATCTCCTACGAGCAGTACTTC.

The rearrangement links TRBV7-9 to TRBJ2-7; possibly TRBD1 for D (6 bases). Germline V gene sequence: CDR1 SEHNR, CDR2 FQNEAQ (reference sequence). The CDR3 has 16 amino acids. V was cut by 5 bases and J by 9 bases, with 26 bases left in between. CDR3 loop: CASSGGGITGLTWQYF. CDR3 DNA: TGTGCCAGCAGCGGTGGGGGAATTACAGGGTTAACTTGGCAGTACTTC.

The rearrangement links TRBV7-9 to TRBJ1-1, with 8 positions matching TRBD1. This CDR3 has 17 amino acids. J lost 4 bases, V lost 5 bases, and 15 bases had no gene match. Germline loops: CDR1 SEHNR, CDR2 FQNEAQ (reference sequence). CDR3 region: CASSEQGTGVMGTEAFF. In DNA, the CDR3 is TGTGCCAGCAGCGAGCAAGGGACAGGTGTGATGGGCACTGAAGCTTTCTTT.

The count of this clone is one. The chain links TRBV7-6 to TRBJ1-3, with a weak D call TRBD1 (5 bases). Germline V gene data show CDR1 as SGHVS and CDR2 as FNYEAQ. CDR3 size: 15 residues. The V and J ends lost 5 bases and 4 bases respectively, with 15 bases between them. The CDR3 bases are TGTGCCAGCAGCCCCCGAAGGGGTTCCGGAAACACCATATATTTT. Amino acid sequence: CASSPRRGSGNTIYF.

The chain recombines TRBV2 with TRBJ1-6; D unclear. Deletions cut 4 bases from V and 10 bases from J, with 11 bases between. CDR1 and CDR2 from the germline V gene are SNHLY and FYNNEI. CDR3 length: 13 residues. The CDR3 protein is CASSAQPGSPLHF. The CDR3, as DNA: TGTGCCAGCAGTGCCCAGCCGGGATCACCCCTCCACTTT.

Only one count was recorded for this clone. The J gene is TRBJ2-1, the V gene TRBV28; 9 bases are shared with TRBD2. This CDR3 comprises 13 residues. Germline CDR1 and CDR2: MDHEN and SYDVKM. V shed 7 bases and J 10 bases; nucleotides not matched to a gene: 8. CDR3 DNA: TGTGCCAGCAATCTAGCGGGGTTCAGGGAGCAGTTCTTC. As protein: CASNLAGFREQFF. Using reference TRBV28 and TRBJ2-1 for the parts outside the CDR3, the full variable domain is DVKVTQSSRYLVKRTGEKVFLECVQDMDHENMFWYRQDPGLGLRLIYFSYDVKMKEKGDIPEGYSVSREKKERFSLILESASTNQTSMYLCASNLAGFREQFFGPGTRLTVL.

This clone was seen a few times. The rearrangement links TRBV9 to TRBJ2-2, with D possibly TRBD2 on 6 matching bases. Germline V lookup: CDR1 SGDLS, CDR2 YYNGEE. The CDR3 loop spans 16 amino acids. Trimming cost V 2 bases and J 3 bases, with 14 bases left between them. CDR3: CASSVIRGVDTGELFF. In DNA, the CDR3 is TGTGCCAGCAGCGTTATTCGCGGGGTGGACACCGGGGAGCTGTTTTTT.

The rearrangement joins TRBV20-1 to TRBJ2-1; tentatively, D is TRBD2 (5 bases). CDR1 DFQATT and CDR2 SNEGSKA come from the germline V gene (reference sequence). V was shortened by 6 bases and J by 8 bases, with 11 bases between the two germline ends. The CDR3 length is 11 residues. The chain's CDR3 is CSAEVRDEQFF. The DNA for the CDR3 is TGCAGTGCGGAGGTACGCGATGAGCAGTTCTTC.